Listed here are 10 T cell receptor beta chains from one sample, sequenced in a study of STAT3 mutations in large granular lymphocyte leukemia. Study observations and caveats: In T-cell large granular lymphocyte leukemia, about half of patients showed multiple immunodominant subclonotypes.

Method: immunoSEQ multiplex PCR; TCRdb's copy keeps in-frame clones and lacks some. The sample has roughly 40,000 clones, 80% to 85% seen once; the top ten hold approximately 0.43%. These TCRs' antigens remain unknown. Sequencing was carried out using PBMCs. All receptors derive from a human donor with T large granular lymphocyte leukemia. Some clones in this sample may be carry-over from other donors' samples.

This clone came up a few times. The chain has TRBV28 and TRBJ1-2, with a weak D call TRBD1 (5 bases). The V gene lost 6 bases and the J gene lost 14 bases, with 13 bases spanning the gap. Germline CDR1 and CDR2: MDHEN and SYDVKM. This CDR3 comprises 10 residues. DNA for the CDR3: TGTGCCAGCAGCGGGACCCTGGTTACCTTC. Protein: CASSGTLVTF.

This clone was seen more than once but under ten times. This chain joins TRBV7-9 and TRBJ2-3; 9 nucleotides match TRBD1. CDR1 is SEHNR and CDR2 is FQNEAQ in the germline V gene (reference sequence). The CDR3 runs 15 residues. Germline trimming cut 4 bases from V and 2 bases from J; bases unmatched to any gene: 4. The CDR3 DNA sequence: TGTGCCAGCAGCTCGGGGGACAGGGACACAGATACGCAGTATTTT. Protein sequence: CASSSGDRDTDTQYF.

The CDR3 coding sequence is TGCAGCGCAAGACAGGGGGCCGGGGCCAACGTCCTGACTTTC. Translated: CSARQGAGANVLTF. V and J are TRBV29-1 and TRBJ2-6; 10 bases map to TRBD1. CDR1 SQVTM and CDR2 ANQGSEA come from the germline V gene. V trimming: 7 bases; J trimming: 4 bases; junction bases outside the gene matches: 4. The CDR3 sequence is 14 residues long.

The V and J genes are TRBV28 and TRBJ2-3, with a tentative D call TRBD2 (6 bases). The CDR3 is made up of 14 amino acids. Trimming took off 3 bases at V and 0 bases at J, with 7 bases between the two ends. CDR1 MDHEN and CDR2 SYDVKM come from the germline V gene. The chain's CDR3 is CASSLGLSTDTQYF. CDR3 in DNA: TGTGCCAGCAGTTTGGGACTCAGCACAGATACGCAGTATTTT.

The chain carries TRBV13 and TRBJ1-4, with TRBD1 as a possible D gene (5 bases). CDR1 and CDR2 (germline): PRHDT, FYEKMQ (reference sequence). The CDR3 runs to 14 residues. The germline V and J ends were trimmed by 6 bases and 8 bases, with 16 bases remaining between them. The chain's CDR3 is CASRQHGTLEKLFF. As DNA, the CDR3 is TGTGCCAGCAGACAACATGGGACCCTCGAAAAACTGTTTTTT.

The chain is built from TRBV19 and TRBJ2-1, with 8 bases aligning to TRBD2. This CDR3 has 14 amino acids. The junction had 8 bases not matched to a gene; V was cut back by 5 bases and J by 8 bases. The germline V gene encodes CDR1 LNHDA and CDR2 SQIVND (reference sequence). CDR3 residues: CASSAGRALHEQFF. CDR3 bases: TGTGCCAGTAGTGCCGGGAGGGCCTTGCATGAGCAGTTCTTC.

This clone was observed a single time. The V gene is TRBV6-1, the J gene TRBJ2-6; D is unclear. The V end was cut by 2 bases, the J end by 0 bases, with 5 bases between. CDR3 size: 15 residues. CDR1 MNHNS and CDR2 SASEGT come from the germline V gene. This CDR3 is CASSEWRSGANVLTF. CDR3 coding DNA: TGTGCCAGCAGTGAATGGCGCTCTGGGGCCAACGTCCTGACTTTC.

This clone appeared a single time. This chain connects TRBV9 to TRBJ2-3; D remains unclear. Germline-derived CDR1 and CDR2 are SGDLS and YYNGEE. The CDR3 spans 15 residues. V was cut by 0 bases and J by 0 bases, with 8 bases left in between. CDR3: CASSVASPSTDTQYF. In DNA form, the CDR3 reads TGTGCCAGCAGCGTAGCTTCCCCTAGCACAGATACGCAGTATTTT.

A few counts support this clone. The chain employs TRBV5-4 and TRBJ1-6; no reliable D call. The CDR3 has 14 residues. Trimming removed 4 bases from V and 9 bases from J, with 14 bases in between. Germline CDR1 SGHNT, CDR2 YYREEE (reference sequence). The CDR3 DNA follows: TGTGCCAGCAGCCCGCGCGGAGGGAGTTCACCCCTCCACTTT. Protein product: CASSPRGGSSPLHF. Full variable domain (missing parts from reference TRBV5-4 and TRBJ1-6): ETGVTQSPTHLIKTRGQQVTLRCSSQSGHNTVSWYQQALGQGPQFIFQYYREEENGRGNFPPRFSGLQFPNYSSELNVNALELDDSALYLCASSPRGGSSPLHFGNGTRLTVT.

The chain couples TRBV28 to TRBJ2-1; D remains ambiguous. Looked up from germline, CDR1 is MDHEN and CDR2 is SYDVKM. Trimming cost V 2 bases and J 10 bases, with 9 bases left between them. The CDR3 extends over 12 amino acids. CDR3 in DNA: TGTGCCAGCAGTTTAGCCCTAGGGGAGCAGTTCTTC. Amino acid sequence: CASSLALGEQFF.